The 24 T cell receptor delta chains listed next were all sequenced from one sample in a study of γδ T cells in repeated Plasmodium falciparum infection. TCRdb called clones anew from the multiplex PCR reads with CATT. The table lists 45,000 to 60,000 delta-chain clones, 1.9% of them singletons. Bulk repertoires came from Vgamma9/Vdelta2+ or Vdelta2-negative gammadelta T cells flow-sorted from PBMC. Sequenced material: gamma-delta T cells from blood. Receptor source: a pool of human donors (malaria-infected and uninfected, not separated).

This clone was found many times. A far bigger clonotype differs at one base, so this is likely a read error. This sample includes further DNA sequences coding for the same CDR3. The chain recombines TRDV3 with TRDJ1; the match to TRDD3 covers 8 bases. Here the J gene was assigned by germline matching of the DNA, as TCRdb has none. The CDR3 covers 18 residues. Germline V lookup: CDR1 TVYSNPD, CDR2 GDNSRS (reference sequence). CDR3 sequence reads: CALAFRPYWGAYTDKLIF. The CDR3 DNA sequence: TGCGCCCTGGCCTTCCGGCCCTACTGGGGGGCCTACACCGATAAACTCATCTTT.

Concerning this clone itself: For this DNA, TCRdb reports the protein of a much larger clone, which diverges at residue 6, most likely from a read error; the protein presented here is translated directly from the DNA. V gene TRDV2 combines with J gene TRDJ1, with D maybe TRDD3 (6 bases). TCRdb does not report a J gene; here it was assigned by matching the DNA to germline references. The V and J ends lost 0 bases and 8 bases respectively, with 18 bases between them. This CDR3 spans 15 amino acids. CDR1 GEAIGNYY and CDR2 EKD come from the germline V gene. The CDR3 loop is CACDTAGGGSLKLIF. CDR3 DNA: TGTGCCTGTGACACCGCAGGTGGGGGCTCACTCAAACTCATCTTT.

On this clone: A single base is all that separates this from a far larger clone, so a read error is likely. Other DNA sequences of this sample code for an identical CDR3. The rearrangement joins TRDV3 to TRDJ1, with 9 bases that match TRDD2. As TCRdb names no J gene, one was assigned here on the basis of a DNA match to germline. CDR1 TVYSNPD and CDR2 GDNSRS come from the germline V gene (reference sequence). The CDR3 covers 21 residues. CDR3 protein: CASGGPFLQWGPLQGTDKLIF. The CDR3 DNA follows: TGTGCCTCCGGGGGCCCCTTCCTACAATGGGGGCCTCTACAGGGGACCGACAAACTCATCTTT.

This clone was seen ten or more times. A far larger clone is one nucleotide away, so this likely arose from a read error. This CDR3 is also generated by other DNA sequences in the sample. The gene calls are TRDV1 and TRDJ1, with 8 bases fitting TRDD2. The V gene end was trimmed by 5 bases and the J gene end by 7 bases; junction bases not matched to a gene: 9. This CDR3 is 14 amino acids long. Germline-derived CDR1 and CDR2 are TSWWSYY and QGS. The CDR3 region is CALGILPTEGKLIF. The DNA for the CDR3 is TGTGCTCTTGGGATTCTTCCTACAGAAGGTAAACTCATCTTT.

This clone was recorded at least ten times. TCRdb pairs this DNA with a much larger clone's protein that differs at residue 9, likely a read error; the protein shown was translated from the DNA. The chain uses TRAV38-2/DV8 and TRDJ1, with D perhaps matching TRDD3 (6 bases). This CDR3 contains 15 residues. Germline V gene lookup returns CDR1 TSESDYY and CDR2 QEAYKQQN. Trimming removed 4 bases from V and 3 bases from J, with 16 bases in between. The CDR3 protein is CAYRGTGMTPDKLIF. The DNA of the CDR3 is TGTGCTTATAGGGGGACGGGGATGACTCCCGATAAACTCATCTTT.

This clone showed up just a few times. Translating this DNA gives a protein that differs at residue 8 from the TCRdb one, which belongs to a much larger clone; a read error is likely, and the protein shown is this translation. This chain connects TRDV1 to TRDJ1, with D possibly matching TRDD3 (6 bases). Assignment of the J gene here rests on matching the DNA to germline, because TCRdb gives none. V lost 4 bases and J 0 bases, leaving 33 bases between the germline ends. The CDR3 is 22 residues long. Germline CDR1 TSWWSYY, CDR2 QGS. The CDR3 loop reads CALGANKAPRRGTHPYTDKLIF. In nucleotides, the CDR3 is TGTGCTCTTGGGGCCAACAAGGCCCCCCGAAGGGGGACCCACCCGTACACCGATAAACTCATCTTT.

This clone was detected only a few times. A far larger clone is a single base away, which makes a read error likely. Additional DNA sequences in this sample encode the identical CDR3. This chain links TRDV3 with TRDJ1; 12 bases are a match to TRDD3. The CDR3 runs to 25 residues. Germline V gene lookup returns CDR1 TVYSNPD and CDR2 GDNSRS (reference sequence). The CDR3 DNA sequence: TGCGCCTTTATCCCTTTTTTAGTGAAGGGTTATACTGGGGGATACCCTCCGGGAGTTGGCGATAAACTCATCTTT. Encoded protein: CAFIPFLVKGYTGGYPPGVGDKLIF.

This clone was picked up many times. This rearrangement joins TRDV1 to TRDJ1; possible D gene TRDD3, 5 bases. Germline loops: CDR1 TSWWSYY, CDR2 QGS. Trimming removed 4 bases from V and 0 bases from J, with 33 bases in between. The length of the CDR3 is 22 residues. Written as DNA, the CDR3 is TGTGCTCTTGGGGCCAATTATTTACGGTTTGTGAGATACCCCCTGTACACCGATAAACTCATCTTT. This encodes CALGANYLRFVRYPLYTDKLIF.

Turning to this clone: TCRdb shows a much larger clone's protein in place of this DNA's translation, and the two differ at residue 19, likely through a read error; the protein shown is translated from the DNA. The V and J genes are TRDV1 and TRDJ1; 11 bases match TRDD3. Because TCRdb records no J gene, it was assigned here through a match of the DNA to germline. The CDR3 has 22 residues. Germline CDR1 TSWWSYY, CDR2 QGS. CDR3 bases: TGTGCTCTTGGGGAACTGCGGCCCGCCTACTGGGGGATAAATCCGTACACCGATAGACTCATCTTT. This gives the protein CALGELRPAYWGINPYTDRLIF.

With regard to this clone: TCRdb's entry gives the protein of a much larger clone, which mismatches this DNA's translation at residue 6, likely from a read error; the protein reported here is translated from the DNA. The rearrangement uses TRDV3 and TRDJ1; 7 bases are a match to TRDD3. TCRdb lists no J gene, so it was determined here by aligning the DNA to germline. The V gene's germline CDR1 is TVYSNPD and CDR2 GDNSRS (reference sequence). This CDR3 region has 23 residues. With 2 bases clipped from V and 0 bases from J, the junction kept 33 bases outside the gene matches. CDR3 amino acids: CAFPGLPTGDSSYLFLYTDKLIF. The CDR3 DNA reads as TGTGCCTTTCCCGGGCTCCCTACTGGGGATAGTAGCTACCTTTTTTTGTACACCGATAAACTCATCTTT.

Remarks on this clone: TCRdb's protein, taken from a much larger clone, differs from this DNA's translation at residue 17, likely owing to a read error; the protein displayed comes from the DNA. J is TRDJ1 and V is TRDV1, with 9 bases that match TRDD3. CDR3 length: 21 amino acids. The germline V gene has CDR1 TSWWSYY and CDR2 QGS. The CDR3 DNA sequence: TGTGCTCTTGGGGGCACTTCCCTCTCTCACTGGGGGACCCCGTACACCGCTAAACTCATCTTT. It is translated as CALGGTSLSHWGTPYTAKLIF.

There are a few counts of this clone. A far larger clone lies a single base away; this is likely a read error. This CDR3 is also generated by other DNA sequences in the sample. The genes are TRDV2 and TRDJ1; TRDD3 matches 13 bases. TCRdb carries no J gene annotation; the J gene was assigned here by matching the DNA with germline. The junction had 12 bases not matched to a gene; V was cut back by 0 bases and J by 0 bases. CDR3 length equals 20 residues. Germline CDR1 reads GEAIGNYY; CDR2 reads EKD. In DNA, the CDR3 is TGTGCCTGTGACACCCCATTACTGGGGGATACGGTCATTGACACCGATAAACTCATCTTT. Translation: CACDTPLLGDTVIDTDKLIF.

Points on this clone: TCRdb attributes to this sequence the protein of a much larger clone, which differs from the DNA translation at residue 14; a read error is likely, and the protein displayed is translated from the DNA. The chain employs TRDV1 and TRDJ1; D is perhaps TRDD2 or TRDD3 (7 bases each). No J segment appears in TCRdb, so it was assigned here by matching the sequence to germline. The V and J ends lost 1 base and 2 bases respectively, with 29 bases between them. CDR3 length: 21 residues. Germline CDR1 and CDR2: TSWWSYY and QGS. The CDR3 loop reads CALGEPRFLRRWGTPTDKLIF. CDR3 bases: TGTGCTCTTGGGGAACCCCGTTTCCTACGTAGGTGGGGGACACCAACCGATAAACTCATCTTT.

This clone has a count of ten or more. Since a far larger clone is one base different, this is likely a read error. V usage is TRDV3 and J usage is TRDJ2, with 9 bases fitting TRDD3. This CDR3 has 14 amino acids. CDR1 is TVYSNPD and CDR2 is GDNSRS in the germline V gene (reference sequence). CDR3 region: CASSGGCLTAQPFF. In DNA form, the CDR3 reads TGTGCCTCCTCTGGGGGATGCTTGACAGCACAACCCTTCTTT.

The table lists this clone with a few counts. This likely stems from a read error, as it lies one base from a far larger clone. In the same sample, other DNA sequences code for this CDR3. The chain carries TRDV1 and TRDJ2; possible D gene TRDD3, 5 bases. As TCRdb names no J gene, one was assigned here on the basis of a DNA match to germline. The CDR3 extends over 21 amino acids. Looked up from germline, CDR1 is TSWWSYY and CDR2 is QGS. V was pared by 0 bases and J by 3 bases, with 26 bases between. The DNA for the CDR3 is TGTGCTCTTGGGGAACTGACCTTGAAACGGCCACTCTGGGCTCTGACAGCACAACTCTTCTTT. Translation: CALGELTLKRPLWALTAQLFF.

This clone was found many times. TCRdb's protein, taken from a much larger clone, differs from this DNA's translation at residue 8, likely owing to a read error; the protein displayed comes from the DNA. The chain joins TRDV1 to TRDJ2; 8 bases line up with TRDD3. This CDR3 spans 23 amino acids. Germline V gene sequence: CDR1 TSWWSYY, CDR2 QGS. Trimming took 4 bases from V and 0 from J; bases not matched to a gene: 25. CDR3 DNA: TGTGCTCTTGGGGCGATGGCCCTCCTCCATTTCACTGGGGGTCCCGCTTTGACAGCACAACTCTTCTTT. Its translation is CALGAMALLHFTGGPALTAQLFF.

Comment on this clone: The protein recorded in TCRdb matches a much larger clone and deviates from this DNA's translation at residue 3, suggesting a read error; the protein here is obtained by translating the DNA. The gene calls are TRDV1 and TRDJ1; the D gene is possibly TRDD3 (8 bases). Assignment of the J gene here rests on matching the DNA to germline, because TCRdb gives none. Germline CDR1 and CDR2: TSWWSYY and QGS. The CDR3 length is 17 residues. The CDR3: CAPGGPVFPTRMVKLIF. CDR3 bases: TGTGCTCCTGGGGGACCCGTATTTCCTACAAGGATGGTGAAACTCATCTTT.

In this sample, this clone turned up many times. A far bigger clonotype differs at one base, so this is likely a read error. Other DNA variants within this sample encode the same CDR3. CDR3 nucleotide sequence: TGTGCCGCTGGGCCTTCCCACGGGTCCCCCTTCCTCACTGATAAACTCATCTTT. Amino acid sequence: CAAGPSHGSPFLTDKLIF. The chain combines TRDV3 with TRDJ1; 7 bases are shared with TRDD2. With 5 bases clipped from V and 5 bases from J, the junction kept 26 bases outside the gene matches. Germline CDR1 reads TVYSNPD; CDR2 reads GDNSRS (reference sequence). The CDR3 extends over 18 amino acids.

In this sample, this clone turned up many times. The protein held in TCRdb is that of a much larger clone and does not match this DNA's translation at residue 5, likely because of a read error; the protein shown is translated from the DNA. The rearrangement links TRDV3 to TRDJ1; 12 nucleotides line up with TRDD3. V shed 2 bases, J shed 0 bases, and the junction held 22 bases outside the gene matches. The V gene's germline CDR1 is TVYSNPD and CDR2 GDNSRS (reference sequence). The CDR3 is 21 residues long. Written as DNA, the CDR3 is TGTGCCTTTCCGACCCCTCCTAAAGCTGGGGGATACGGAAAGTACACCGATAAACTCATCTTT. This codes for CAFPTPPKAGGYGKYTDKLIF. Variable domain in full (rest from reference TRDV3 and TRDJ1): CDKVTQSSPDQTVASGSEVVLLCTYDTVYSNPDLFWYRIRPDYSFQFVFYGDNSRSEGADFTQGRFSVKHILTQKAFHLVISPVRTEDSATYYCAFPTPPKAGGYGKYTDKLIFGKGTRVTVEP.

This clone was counted between two and nine times. With only one base between it and a far larger clone, this is likely a read error. This sample includes further DNA sequences coding for the same CDR3. The V gene reported is TRDV2; the J gene is uncalled; the table's D call TRDD3 went unverified against the DNA. This CDR3 is built from 25 residues. The germline CDR1 and CDR2 sequences are GEAIGNYY and EKD. Here the CDR3 DNA reads TGTGCCTGTGACACGGGCCTTCTTTCAGGGTCGGGATGTCACCCCCCAAAGTGGTACACCGATAAACTCATCTTC. It codes for CACDTGLLSGSGCHPPKWYTDKLIF.

In this sample, this clone turned up a few times. The TCRdb protein comes from a much larger clone and disagrees with this DNA's translation at residue 21, likely due to a read error; the protein given here is derived from the DNA. The chain links TRDV1 to TRDJ1; 13 bases map to TRDD3. Since TCRdb gives no J gene, matching the DNA to germline was used here to assign it. The CDR3 runs 25 residues. Germline V gene lookup returns CDR1 TSWWSYY and CDR2 QGS. The CDR3 protein is CALGEGSYFLSTYWGIRWYTNKLIF. Written as DNA, the CDR3 is TGTGCTCTTGGGGAAGGTTCGTACTTCCTATCGACATACTGGGGGATACGCTGGTACACCAATAAACTCATCTTT.

Turning to this clone: A far more abundant clone sits one base away, making this likely a read error. Other DNA variants within this sample encode the same CDR3. The J gene was not called, though the V gene is TRDV2; the table's D gene call, TRDD3, was not cross checked with the DNA. Looked up from germline, CDR1 is GEAIGNYY and CDR2 is EKD. The CDR3 has 14 residues. CDR3 DNA: TGTGCCTGTGACAAGGTAGGGGTCGTCGATAAACTTATCTTT. Translating it yields CACDKVGVVDKLIF.

This clone was counted at least ten times. This chain links TRDV1 with TRDJ1, with 12 bases aligning to TRDD3. After removal of 2 bases from V and 1 base from J, the junction contained 32 bases not matched to a gene. The CDR3 sequence is 26 residues long. Germline assignment: CDR1 TSWWSYY and CDR2 QGS. The CDR3 is CALGEGVRLLTGGYRTIVTPTDKLIF. CDR3 nucleotide sequence: TGTGCTCTTGGGGAAGGTGTCCGGCTCCTTACTGGGGGATACCGAACCATAGTTACTCCCACCGATAAACTCATCTTT.

This clone has at least ten counts. A far larger clone lies a single base away; this is likely a read error. The sample holds other DNA sequences that translate to the same CDR3. No J gene was called, and the V gene is TRAV36/DV7; the table's D call, TRDD3, was not checked against the DNA. The length of the CDR3 is 20 residues. The germline gives CDR1 VTNFRS, CDR2 LTSSGIE (reference sequence). The CDR3, as DNA: TGTGCTGTGGAGGTACTGGGGACGCCATTACGCTCCTGGGACACCCGACAGATGTTCTTC. Residues: CAVEVLGTPLRSWDTRQMFF.